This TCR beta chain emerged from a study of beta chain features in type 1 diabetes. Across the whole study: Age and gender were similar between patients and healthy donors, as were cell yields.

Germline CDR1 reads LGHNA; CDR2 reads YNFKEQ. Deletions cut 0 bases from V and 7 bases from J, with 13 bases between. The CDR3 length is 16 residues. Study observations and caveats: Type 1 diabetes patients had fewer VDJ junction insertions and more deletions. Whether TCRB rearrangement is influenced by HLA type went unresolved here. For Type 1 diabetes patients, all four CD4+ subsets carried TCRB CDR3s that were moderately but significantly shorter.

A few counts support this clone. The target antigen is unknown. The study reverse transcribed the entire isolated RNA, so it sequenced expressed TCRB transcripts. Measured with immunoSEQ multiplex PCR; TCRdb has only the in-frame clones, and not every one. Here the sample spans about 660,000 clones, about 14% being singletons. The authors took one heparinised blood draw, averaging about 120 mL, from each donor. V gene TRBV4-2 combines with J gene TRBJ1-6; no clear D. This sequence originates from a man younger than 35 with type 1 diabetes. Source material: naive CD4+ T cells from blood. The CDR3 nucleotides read TGTGCCAGCAGCCAAGATCGAGGAGGGAGAAATTCACCCCTCCACTTT. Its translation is CASSQDRGGRNSPLHF.